This entry lists 5 T cell receptor beta chains sequenced from one sample in a study of blood T cell repertoires in COVID-19. Sequencing was performed with immunoSEQ multiplex PCR; in TCRdb, only in-frame clones are kept and a portion is missing. The sample has over 250,000 clones, 88% seen once. Input material: PBMCs or T cells enriched from blood (not recorded which). Receptors were obtained from a woman aged 55-70 years in a cohort exposed to, infected with or recovered from COVID-19 (not recorded which).

V is TRBV7-6 and J is TRBJ2-1; 8 bases are a match to TRBD1. The CDR3 spans 16 residues. V was pared by 5 bases and J by 1 base, with 7 bases of the junction left unmatched. In germline, CDR1 is SGHVS, CDR2 FNYEAQ. CDR3 bases: TGTGCCAGCAGCGGACAGGGTATTCGGTCCTACAATGAGCAGTTCTTC. It is translated as CASSGQGIRSYNEQFF.

The V call is TRBV28, the J call TRBJ1-2; perhaps TRBD1 as D (6 bases). Germline V gene lookup returns CDR1 MDHEN and CDR2 SYDVKM. The CDR3 has 17 amino acids. V lost 6 bases to trimming and J lost 5 bases, with 25 bases between them. The CDR3 DNA reads as TGTGCCAGCAGCCGTCTGCCACGGGCAGGGGCCCGTTATGGCTACACCTTC. Translating gives CASSRLPRAGARYGYTF.

This clone was counted once. The V call is TRBV7-2, the J call TRBJ2-1, with 8 nucleotides matching TRBD2. This CDR3 comprises 15 residues. The ends lost 1 base at V and 7 bases at J; junction bases unmatched: 6. Germline V gene data show CDR1 as SGHTA and CDR2 as FQGNSA. The CDR3 here is CASSLDGLAINEQFF. CDR3 coding DNA: TGTGCCAGCAGCTTAGATGGACTAGCAATAAATGAGCAGTTCTTC.

This rearrangement joins TRBV7-9 to TRBJ1-1, with TRBD1 matching 11 bases. Germline CDR1 and CDR2: SEHNR and FQNEAQ (reference sequence). The V segment lost 6 bases and the J segment 4 bases; nucleotides outside the gene matches: 7. This CDR3 is 15 amino acids long. Written as DNA, the CDR3 is TGTGCCAGCAGGGTTGGACAGGGGGCGAGCACTGAAGCTTTCTTT. This gives the protein CASRVGQGASTEAFF.

The chain is built from TRBV6-5 and TRBJ2-3; tentatively, D is TRBD2 (5 bases). CDR1 and CDR2 (germline): MNHEY, SVGAGI. The CDR3 extends over 14 amino acids. V lost 0 bases to trimming and J lost 6 bases, with 10 bases between them. CDR3 sequence (DNA): TGTGCCAGCAGTTACTCGCTAGCCATGGATACGCAGTATTTT. As protein: CASSYSLAMDTQYF.